A single sample is the source of the 20 T cell receptor beta chains below, sequenced in a study of cytomegalovirus exposure and HLA in healthy donors. Amplification used 60 Vbeta primers and 13 Jbeta primers. Clones were read by immunoSEQ multiplex PCR, and TCRdb kept only the in-frame ones, dropping some. This table holds approximately 190,000 clones, about 77% found once. Sequencing was performed on PBMCs. These receptors came from a woman younger than 45 in good health and CMV-seropositive.

This clone was picked up one time. The germline gene is not matched at one end of the junction; a read error may be the cause. V usage is TRBV7-9 and J usage is TRBJ1-1; D gene ambiguous. This CDR3 comprises 12 residues. The germline V gene encodes CDR1 SEHNR and CDR2 FQNEAQ (reference sequence). This CDR3 is CSSSSKHTEAFF. DNA of the CDR3: TGTTCCAGCAGCTCCAAGCACACTGAAGCTTTCTTT.

This chain uses TRBV5-5 with TRBJ1-1; weak D call: TRBD1 (6 bases). V was trimmed by 2 bases and J by 5 bases, leaving 16 bases between them. This CDR3 region has 15 residues. Germline V gives CDR1 SGHKS, CDR2 YYEKEE (reference sequence). DNA of the CDR3: TGTGCCAGCAGCTTACAGGAGCAGGGGAGAACTGAAGCTTTCTTT. This translates into CASSLQEQGRTEAFF.

V is TRBV18 and J is TRBJ1-1; D is uncertain. Germline V CDR1 and CDR2: KGHSH, LQKENI. The ends were cut back, 2 bases at V and 2 bases at J, with 12 bases in the middle. The CDR3 runs to 15 residues. CDR3 amino acids: CASSPTIQDNTEAFF. The CDR3, as DNA: TGTGCCAGCTCACCAACCATCCAGGATAACACTGAAGCTTTCTTT.

The rearrangement uses TRBV2 and TRBJ1-2; a weak D match, TRBD1 (5 bases). V lost 11 bases and J 4 bases, leaving 14 bases between the germline ends. The CDR3 loop spans 12 amino acids. CDR1 SNHLY and CDR2 FYNNEI come from the germline V gene. CDR3 amino acids: CAVGQGSYGYTF. CDR3 nucleotides: TGTGCCGTCGGGCAGGGTTCCTATGGCTACACCTTC.

V is TRBV10-3 and J is TRBJ2-7, with 8 bases lining up with TRBD1. Germline loops: CDR1 ENHRY, CDR2 SYGVKD. The CDR3 is 16 amino acids. J lost 3 bases, V lost 4 bases, and 11 bases had no gene match. The CDR3 here is CAISVGQASTVYEQYF. The CDR3, as DNA: TGTGCCATCAGTGTGGGACAGGCCTCAACAGTCTACGAGCAGTACTTC.

V is TRBV18 and J is TRBJ2-3; 13 nucleotides align to TRBD2. CDR1 is KGHSH and CDR2 is LQKENI in the germline V gene. The CDR3 runs 19 residues. V trimming: 1 base; J trimming: 1 base; junction bases outside the gene matches: 8. CDR3 region: CASSPLLPGLAGRTDTQYF. The DNA for the CDR3 is TGTGCCAGCTCACCACTCCTACCGGGACTAGCGGGACGCACAGATACGCAGTATTTT.

As for this clone: This CDR3 is also generated by other DNA sequences in the sample. V and J are TRBV5-1 and TRBJ2-3; 8 bases line up with TRBD2. Per the germline V gene, CDR1 is SGHRS and CDR2 is YFSETQ. Trimming took 1 base from V and 0 from J; bases not matched to a gene: 1. The CDR3 runs 15 residues. This CDR3 reads CASSLPGGSTDTQYF. CDR3 DNA sequence: TGCGCCAGCAGCTTGCCGGGAGGGAGCACAGATACGCAGTATTTT. Looking up the rest from reference TRBV5-1 and TRBJ2-3 gives the full variable domain: KAGVTQTPRYLIKTRGQQVTLSCSPISGHRSVSWYQQTPGQGLQFLFEYFSETQRNKGNFPGRFSGRQFSNSRSEMNVSTLELGDSALYLCASSLPGGSTDTQYFGPGTRLTVL.

The CDR3, as DNA: TGTGCCAGCAGCCCCGGGACTAGCGGGAGGATCTACGAGCAGTACTTC. This gives the protein CASSPGTSGRIYEQYF. The chain joins TRBV5-5 to TRBJ2-7; 15 bases fit TRBD2. The CDR3 contains 16 residues. CDR1 is SGHKS, CDR2 YYEKEE, per germline (reference sequence). Unmatched junction bases numbered 5, after V lost 4 bases and J lost 3 bases.

The chain employs TRBV28 and TRBJ2-1; D might be TRBD2 (5 bases). The germline V gene has CDR1 MDHEN and CDR2 SYDVKM. V was pared by 4 bases and J by 8 bases, with 18 bases between. The CDR3 sequence is 15 residues long. The CDR3 DNA reads as TGTGCCAGCAGTTCCACCCGACTGCCCGGGGATGAGCAGTTCTTC. It codes for CASSSTRLPGDEQFF.

V usage is TRBV6-6 and J usage is TRBJ2-5; 8 bases line up with TRBD1. The J call may not be correct, given that the DNA end is closer to TRBJ2-7. Germline V gene lookup returns CDR1 MNHNY and CDR2 SVGAGI (reference sequence). The CDR3 loop spans 15 amino acids. CDR3 in DNA: TGTGCCAGCAGTCGAGGACAGGGTGGCTCCTACGAGCAGTACTTC. This sequence encodes CASSRGQGGSYEQYF.

The chain is built from TRBV6-6 and TRBJ1-4, with TRBD1 matching over 7 bases. The length of the CDR3 is 15 residues. Unmatched junction bases numbered 8, after V lost 8 bases and J lost 2 bases. The germline V gene has CDR1 MNHNY and CDR2 SVGAGI (reference sequence). CDR3 in amino acids: CASGLPGQTNEKLFF. The CDR3 region has the DNA TGTGCCAGCGGACTACCGGGACAGACTAATGAAAAACTGTTTTTT.

The J gene is TRBJ1-2, the V gene TRBV28; 8 nucleotides line up with TRBD1. The V gene's germline CDR1 is MDHEN and CDR2 SYDVKM. V was clipped by 3 bases and J by 4 bases; unmatched bases: 7. The length of the CDR3 is 15 residues. The CDR3 DNA follows: TGTGCCAGCAGTTTTAGGGACAGGAGGGGCTATGGCTACACCTTC. Residues: CASSFRDRRGYGYTF.

This clone has a single count. The CDR3 loop reads CASSLKVQAAGNTIYF. As DNA, the CDR3 is TGTGCCAGCAGCTTGAAGGTACAGGCGGCTGGAAACACCATATATTTT. The J gene is TRBJ1-3, the V gene TRBV5-6; tentatively, D is TRBD1 (5 bases). The CDR3 is 16 residues long. CDR1 and CDR2 from the germline V gene are SGHDT and YYEEEE. V lost 1 base, J lost 2 bases, and 13 bases lay in between.

The rearrangement uses TRBV4-1 and TRBJ2-7, with 8 bases lining up with TRBD2. The CDR3 has 15 residues. CDR1 is MGHRA, CDR2 YSYEKL, per germline. With V trimmed by 4 bases and J by 7 bases, 12 bases remained unmatched. The CDR3 is CASSLSNSGTLEQYF. The CDR3 DNA follows: TGCGCCAGCAGCCTCTCGAATAGCGGGACCTTGGAGCAGTACTTC.

The gene calls are TRBV7-2 and TRBJ2-2; 7 bases are a match to TRBD1. The CDR3 sequence is 14 residues long. Germline trimming cut 6 bases from V and 1 base from J; bases unmatched to any gene: 2. Germline V gives CDR1 SGHTA, CDR2 FQGNSA. CDR3 DNA: TGTGCCAGCAGGGCAGGGGGGAACACCGGGGAGCTGTTTTTT. Residues: CASRAGGNTGELFF.

V gene TRBV2 combines with J gene TRBJ2-5, with TRBD1 identical over 7 bases. TRBJ2-7 explains the end of the DNA better; the J call may be wrong. Germline values: CDR1 SNHLY, CDR2 FYNNEI. There are 14 residues in the CDR3. CDR3 protein: CASSPYGTEYEQYF. For the CDR3, the DNA is TGTGCCAGCAGTCCCTACGGGACAGAGTACGAGCAGTACTTC.

The chain is built from TRBV29-1 and TRBJ2-1; D possibly corresponds to TRBD1 (5 bases). This CDR3 spans 12 amino acids. CDR1 and CDR2 from the germline V gene are SQVTM and ANQGSEA. Trimming pared 5 bases from V and 10 bases from J, leaving 15 bases between. CDR3 region: CSVQGPSREQFF. Here the CDR3 DNA reads TGCAGCGTTCAGGGCCCCTCGAGGGAGCAGTTCTTC.

As for this clone: One end of the junction varies from germline; a read error may be responsible. The chain combines TRBV10-3 with TRBJ2-7, with D tentatively TRBD2 (6 bases). The CDR3 extends over 12 amino acids. Germline CDR1 ENHRY, CDR2 SYGVKD. CDR3 in amino acids: CAISETRDFSHF. In DNA form, the CDR3 reads TGTGCCATCAGTGAGACAAGGGACTTCTCGCACTTC.

This rearrangement joins TRBV10-3 to TRBJ2-3; TRBD2 matches 13 bases. J lost 2 bases, V lost 4 bases, and 6 bases had no gene match. CDR3 size: 17 residues. Germline V gives CDR1 ENHRY, CDR2 SYGVKD. The DNA of the CDR3 is TGTGCCATCAGTGGTGGACTAGCGGGGGATTACACAGATACGCAGTATTTT. This codes for CAISGGLAGDYTDTQYF.

Of note for this clone: The junction departs from the called germline gene at one end, perhaps through a read error. The chain carries TRBV7-7 and TRBJ2-5, with D perhaps matching TRBD1 (6 bases). CDR1 SSHAT and CDR2 FNYEAQ come from the germline V gene (reference sequence). The CDR3 consists of 13 residues. As DNA, the CDR3 is TGTGCTAGCAGTTTAGGACAGCAAGAGACCCAGTACTTC. Translation: CASSLGQQETQYF.